The clone carrying this T cell receptor (beta chain) was counted ten times or more. The data derive from a study of metastatic and nonmetastatic thyroid tumors. The entire patient cohort was treatment-naive prior to thyroid surgery. Via MiXCR, TCRdb re-called the PCR reads. The sample has around 30,000 clones, roughly a quarter seen once; the top ten hold 13% to 15%. The TCR comes from a female donor with papillary thyroid cancer or a benign thyroid nodule (not recorded which). Some clones in this sample may be carry-over from other donors' samples. Sequencing was carried out using blood.

CDR3 loop: CAWSWENTEAFF. In DNA form, the CDR3 reads TGTGCCTGGAGTTGGGAGAACACTGAAGCTTTCTTT. This chain connects TRBV30 to TRBJ1-1, with no clear D. From germline, CDR1 is GTSNPN and CDR2 SVGIG (reference sequence). The V end was cut by 2 bases, the J end by 1 base, with 5 bases between. CDR3 length: 12 residues.